The 15 T cell receptor beta chains listed next were all sequenced from one sample in a study of T cells in Graves' hyperthyroidism and ophthalmopathy. There were TCR beta CDR3 regions amplified from RNA transcripts. When the TCR CDR3 underwent first-round RT-PCR, the HTBI primer set was used. TCRdb analysed the multiplex PCR reads with MiXCR anew, one entry per CDR3 protein. The sample consists of roughly 840,000 distinct CDR3 sequences, roughly 40% of them appearing once. Material: blood. The receptors derive from a young man with Graves' hyperthyroidism.

This clonotype occurred a few times. This chain links TRBV6-5 with TRBJ1-3; no definite D call. Germline-derived CDR1 and CDR2 are MNHEY and SVGAGI. V lost 7 bases to trimming and J lost 4 bases, with 8 bases between them. The CDR3 loop spans 12 amino acids. The CDR3, as DNA: TGTGCCAGCATAGCACCGGGAAACACCATATATTTT. Protein product: CASIAPGNTIYF.

The chain employs TRBV20-1 and TRBJ1-2; D may be TRBD1 (6 bases). The V end lost 6 bases, the J end lost 6 bases, and 17 bases lay between the germline ends. The CDR3 consists of 13 residues. Germline V gene sequence: CDR1 DFQATT, CDR2 SNEGSKA (reference sequence). This chain's CDR3 is CSAQTGSSDGYTF. The CDR3 DNA reads as TGCAGTGCCCAAACAGGGTCCTCCGATGGCTACACCTTC.

This rearrangement joins TRBV7-2 to TRBJ1-5; no clear D gene. Germline V gene sequence: CDR1 SGHTA, CDR2 FQGNSA. The CDR3 is made up of 16 amino acids. V was trimmed by 3 bases and J by 1 base, leaving 13 bases between them. The CDR3 region is CASSFNTKGSNQPQHF. CDR3 nucleotide sequence: TGTGCCAGCAGCTTCAACACTAAAGGGAGCAATCAGCCCCAGCATTTT.

In regard to this clonotype: Here the CDR3 omits its conserved ending phenylalanine or tryptophan, so a read error is the likely source. V usage is TRBV5-1 and J usage is TRBJ1-1; D remains ambiguous. V was trimmed by 4 bases and J by 6 bases, leaving 16 bases between them. Per the germline V gene, CDR1 is SGHRS and CDR2 is YFSETQ. CDR3 size: 14 residues. This chain's CDR3 is CASSQVQDVAEAFL. The CDR3 DNA is TGCGCCAGCAGCCAAGTGCAGGACGTAGCTGAAGCTTTCCTT.

The rearrangement joins TRBV15 to TRBJ1-5; a possible D gene is TRBD1 (5 bases). Trimming took off 3 bases at V and 5 bases at J, with 11 bases between the two ends. CDR1 is LNHNV and CDR2 is YYDKDF in the germline V gene (reference sequence). This CDR3 has 14 residues. The CDR3 reads CATSSPGNYQPQHF. The CDR3 DNA reads TGTGCCACCAGCAGCCCAGGGAACTATCAGCCCCAGCATTTT.

The V gene is TRBV25-1, the J gene TRBJ2-7; the match to TRBD1 covers 7 bases. CDR1 is MGHDK, CDR2 SYGVNS, per germline. The CDR3 is 15 amino acids. V lost 4 bases, J lost 3 bases, and 9 bases stayed unmatched. CDR3 nucleotides: TGTGCCAGCAGTGGGGGACAGACTGTATTCTACGAGCAGTACTTC. It encodes CASSGGQTVFYEQYF.

This clonotype was picked up a small number of times. The junction and the germline gene differ at one end; a read error may be behind it. This chain connects TRBV5-4 to TRBJ1-4, with D perhaps TRBD1 (6 bases). Germline CDR1 and CDR2: SGHNT and YYREEE (reference sequence). The CDR3 length is 15 residues. The CDR3 spells CASSLRTATNEKLFF. The CDR3 DNA follows: TGCGCCAGCAGCCTACGGACAGCAACTAATGAAAAACTGTTTTTT. The whole variable domain, filled in from reference TRBV5-4 and TRBJ1-4, reads ETGVTQSPTHLIKTRGQQVTLRCSSQSGHNTVSWYQQALGQGPQFIFQYYREEENGRGNFPPRFSGLQFPNYSSELNVNALELDDSALYLCASSLRTATNEKLFFGSGTQLSVL.

There are a few counts of this clonotype. The J gene is TRBJ1-6, the V gene TRBV28; no firm D call. The germline V gene encodes CDR1 MDHEN and CDR2 SYDVKM. The V end lost 3 bases, the J end lost 7 bases, and 10 bases lay between the germline ends. The CDR3 is 14 residues long. CDR3 protein: CASSLRRTNSPLHF. CDR3 nucleotide sequence: TGTGCCAGCAGTTTGAGGCGGACCAATTCACCCCTCCACTTT.

As regards this clonotype: The missing conserved phenylalanine or tryptophan at the end of this CDR3 makes a read error likely. This CDR3 reads CASSFTGPRGSGYTL. In nucleotides, the CDR3 is TGCGCCAGCAGCTTCACAGGGCCTAGGGGTTCTGGCTACACCCTC. The chain joins TRBV5-1 to TRBJ1-2; D is possibly TRBD1 (6 bases). CDR3 length equals 15 residues. Germline V gene sequence: CDR1 SGHRS, CDR2 YFSETQ. V lost 2 bases and J lost 7, with 18 bases in between.

This clonotype has ten or more counts. The rearrangement links TRBV12-3 or TRBV12-4 to TRBJ1-5, with 7 bases that match TRBD1. The CDR3 totals 14 residues. The trim removed 6 bases at V and 7 bases at J, leaving 9 bases unmatched. The CDR3 DNA is TGTGCCAGCAGCCTACAGGGGTTAGGGCAGCCCCAGCATTTT. Protein: CASSLQGLGQPQHF.

This clonotype was detected a few times. The chain couples TRBV2 to TRBJ2-6; no firm D call. Germline V CDR1 and CDR2: SNHLY, FYNNEI. The CDR3 contains 14 residues. V was clipped by 6 bases and J by 5 bases, with 11 bases between them. Here the CDR3 reads CASRPAGRANVLTF. Here the CDR3 DNA reads TGTGCCAGCAGACCCGCCGGGCGGGCCAACGTCCTGACTTTC.

The chain employs TRBV7-9 and TRBJ2-7, with 12 bases aligning to TRBD2. Germline V gene sequence: CDR1 SEHNR, CDR2 FQNEAQ (reference sequence). V gave up 2 bases and J gave up 4 bases; unmatched junction bases: 6. This CDR3 comprises 16 residues. The CDR3 nucleotides read TGTGCCAGCAGCTTATTCGCGACTAGCGGGAGTTACGAGCAGTACTTC. Amino acids: CASSLFATSGSYEQYF.

The rearrangement uses TRBV27 and TRBJ1-1; D is undetermined. CDR3 length: 15 residues. CDR1 is MNHEY, CDR2 SMNVEV, per germline (reference sequence). V gave up 5 bases and J gave up 5 bases, with 18 bases separating them. The CDR3 DNA follows: TGTGCCAGCAGTCCTAGGGAGGACGGGAAAACTGAAGCTTTCTTT. It specifies CASSPREDGKTEAFF.

A few counts support this clonotype. The gene calls are TRBV6-5 and TRBJ2-7, with TRBD2 matching over 7 bases. Germline values: CDR1 MNHEY, CDR2 SVGAGI. CDR3 length: 15 residues. The J segment lost 2 bases and the V segment lost 2 bases, leaving 6 bases of the junction unmatched. The CDR3 loop reads CASSYDAGATYEQYF. The CDR3, as DNA: TGTGCCAGCAGTTACGATGCGGGAGCCACCTACGAGCAGTACTTC.

This clonotype turned up a few times. The rearrangement joins TRBV4-1 to TRBJ1-2; maybe TRBD1 (6 bases). V shed 0 bases and J shed 8 bases, with 16 bases lying between them. The CDR3 has 15 amino acids. Per the germline V gene, CDR1 is MGHRA and CDR2 is YSYEKL. CDR3 sequence reads: CASSQDSLGGYGYTF. For the CDR3, the DNA is TGCGCCAGCAGCCAAGATAGTCTAGGGGGGTACGGCTACACCTTC.